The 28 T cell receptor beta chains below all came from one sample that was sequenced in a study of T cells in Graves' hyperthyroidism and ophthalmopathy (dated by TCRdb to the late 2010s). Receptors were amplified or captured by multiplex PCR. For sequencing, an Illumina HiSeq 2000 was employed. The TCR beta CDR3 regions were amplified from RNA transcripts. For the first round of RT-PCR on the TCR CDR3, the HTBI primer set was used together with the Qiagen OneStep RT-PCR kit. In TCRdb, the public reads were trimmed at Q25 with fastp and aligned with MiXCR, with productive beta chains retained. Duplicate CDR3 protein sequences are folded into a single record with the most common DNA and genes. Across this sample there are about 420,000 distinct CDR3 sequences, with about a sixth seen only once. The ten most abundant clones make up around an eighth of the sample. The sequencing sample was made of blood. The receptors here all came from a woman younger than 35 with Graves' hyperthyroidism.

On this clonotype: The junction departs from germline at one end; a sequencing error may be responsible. The CDR3 loop reads CAGSRQGFGNIQYF. The CDR3, as DNA: TGTGCCGGCAGTCGACAGGGGTTCGGAAACATTCAGTACTTC. The rearrangement uses TRBV7-9 and TRBJ2-4, with 8 bases that match TRBD1. CDR1 and CDR2 from the germline V gene are SEHNR and FQNEAQ (reference sequence). There are 14 residues in the CDR3.

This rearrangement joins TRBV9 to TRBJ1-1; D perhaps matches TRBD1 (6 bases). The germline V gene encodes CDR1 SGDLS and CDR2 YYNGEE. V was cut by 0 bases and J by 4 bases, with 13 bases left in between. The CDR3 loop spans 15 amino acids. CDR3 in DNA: TGTGCCAGCAGCGTAGATGGGGGCAGGATCACTGAAGCTTTCTTT. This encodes CASSVDGGRITEAFF. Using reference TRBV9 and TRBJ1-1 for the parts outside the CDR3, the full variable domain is DSGVTQTPKHLITATGQRVTLRCSPRSGDLSVYWYQQSLDQGLQFLIQYYNGEERAKGNILERFSAQQFPDLHSELNLSSLELGDSALYFCASSVDGGRITEAFFGQGTRLTVV.

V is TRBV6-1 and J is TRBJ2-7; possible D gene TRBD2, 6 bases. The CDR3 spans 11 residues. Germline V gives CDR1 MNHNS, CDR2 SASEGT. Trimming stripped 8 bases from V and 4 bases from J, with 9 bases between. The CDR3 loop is CASRTNYEQYF. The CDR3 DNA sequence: TGTGCCAGCCGGACTAATTACGAGCAGTACTTC.

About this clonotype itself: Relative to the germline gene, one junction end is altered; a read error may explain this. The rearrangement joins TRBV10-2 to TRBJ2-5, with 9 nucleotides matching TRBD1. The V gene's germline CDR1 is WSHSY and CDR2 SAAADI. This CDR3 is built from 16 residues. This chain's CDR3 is CASSDSGTGWQETRYF. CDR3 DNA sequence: TGCGCCAGCAGTGATTCCGGGACAGGGTGGCAAGAGACCCGGTACTTC.

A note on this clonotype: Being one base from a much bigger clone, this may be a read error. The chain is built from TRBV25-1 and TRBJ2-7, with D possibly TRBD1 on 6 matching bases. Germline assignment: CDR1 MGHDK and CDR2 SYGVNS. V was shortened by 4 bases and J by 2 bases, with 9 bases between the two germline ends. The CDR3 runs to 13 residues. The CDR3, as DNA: TGTGCCAGCAGTGCGGCAGGGGCCTACGAGCAGTACTTC. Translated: CASSAAGAYEQYF.

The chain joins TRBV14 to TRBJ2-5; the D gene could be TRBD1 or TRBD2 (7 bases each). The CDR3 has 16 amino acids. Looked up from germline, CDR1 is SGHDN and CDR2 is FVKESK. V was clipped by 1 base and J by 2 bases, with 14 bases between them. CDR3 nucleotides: TGTGCCAGCAGCCAAGTTGGGAGGGGGCCACAAGAGACCCAGTACTTC. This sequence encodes CASSQVGRGPQETQYF.

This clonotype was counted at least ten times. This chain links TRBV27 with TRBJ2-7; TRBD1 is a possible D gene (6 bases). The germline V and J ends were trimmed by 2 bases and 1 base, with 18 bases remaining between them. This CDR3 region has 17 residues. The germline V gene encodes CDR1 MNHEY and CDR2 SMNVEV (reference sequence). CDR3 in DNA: TGTGCCAGCAGTTTACGTGGAGGTACAGGGTCTTCCTACGAGCAGTACTTC. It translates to CASSLRGGTGSSYEQYF.

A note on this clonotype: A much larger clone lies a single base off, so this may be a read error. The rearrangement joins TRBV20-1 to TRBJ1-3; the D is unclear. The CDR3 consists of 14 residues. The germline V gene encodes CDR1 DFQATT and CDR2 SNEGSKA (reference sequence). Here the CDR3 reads CSAPDHSSGNTTYF. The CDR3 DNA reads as TGCAGTGCTCCGGACCATAGCTCTGGAAACACCACATATTTT.

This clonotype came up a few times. The CDR3 spells CASSDTAGGFNSPLHF. The CDR3 nucleotides are TGTGCCAGCAGTGACACTGCAGGGGGCTTTAATTCACCCCTCCACTTT. The rearrangement uses TRBV25-1 and TRBJ1-6; 8 bases match TRBD1. Per germline, CDR1 MGHDK and CDR2 SYGVNS. J gave up 6 bases and V 3 bases, and 7 bases lay outside the gene matches. The CDR3 extends over 16 amino acids.

The CDR3 spells CASSPPISISSYNEQFF. Here the CDR3 DNA reads TGTGCCAGCAGTCCTCCGATCTCGATTAGCTCCTACAATGAGCAGTTCTTC. This rearrangement joins TRBV6-1 to TRBJ2-1, with D uncertain. Germline V gene sequence: CDR1 MNHNS, CDR2 SASEGT. Trimming shortened V by 5 bases and J by 0 bases, and 17 bases separated the two germline ends. The CDR3 extends over 17 amino acids.

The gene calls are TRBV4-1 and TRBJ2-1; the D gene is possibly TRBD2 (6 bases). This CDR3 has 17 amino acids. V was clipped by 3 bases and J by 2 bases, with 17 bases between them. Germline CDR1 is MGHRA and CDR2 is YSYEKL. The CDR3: CASSQETTRATYNEQFF. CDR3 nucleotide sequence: TGCGCCAGCAGCCAGGAAACGACTAGGGCCACCTACAATGAGCAGTTCTTC.

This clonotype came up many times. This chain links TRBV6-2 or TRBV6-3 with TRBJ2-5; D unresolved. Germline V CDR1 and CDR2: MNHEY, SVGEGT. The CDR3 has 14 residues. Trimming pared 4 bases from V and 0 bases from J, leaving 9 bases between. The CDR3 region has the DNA TGTGCCAGCAGTTCCACAGTGTACCAAGAGACCCAGTACTTC. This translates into CASSSTVYQETQYF.

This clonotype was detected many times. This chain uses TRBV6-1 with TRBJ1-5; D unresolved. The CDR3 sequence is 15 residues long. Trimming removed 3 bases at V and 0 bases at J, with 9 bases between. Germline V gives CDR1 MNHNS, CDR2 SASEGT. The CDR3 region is CASSEIAHSNQPQHF. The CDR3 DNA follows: TGTGCCAGCAGTGAGATCGCACATAGCAATCAGCCCCAGCATTTT.

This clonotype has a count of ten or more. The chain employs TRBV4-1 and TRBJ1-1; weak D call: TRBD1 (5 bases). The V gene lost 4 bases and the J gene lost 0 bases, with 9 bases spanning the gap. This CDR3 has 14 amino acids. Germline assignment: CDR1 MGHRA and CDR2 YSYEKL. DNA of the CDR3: TGCGCCAGCAGCCGCGACAGAATGAACACTGAAGCTTTCTTT. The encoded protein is CASSRDRMNTEAFF.

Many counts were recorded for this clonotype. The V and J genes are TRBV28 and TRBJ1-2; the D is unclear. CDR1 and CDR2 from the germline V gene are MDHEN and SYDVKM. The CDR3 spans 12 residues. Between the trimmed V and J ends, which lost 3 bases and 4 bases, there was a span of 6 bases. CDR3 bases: TGTGCCAGCAGTTTTTCGGCCTATGGCTACACCTTC. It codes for CASSFSAYGYTF.

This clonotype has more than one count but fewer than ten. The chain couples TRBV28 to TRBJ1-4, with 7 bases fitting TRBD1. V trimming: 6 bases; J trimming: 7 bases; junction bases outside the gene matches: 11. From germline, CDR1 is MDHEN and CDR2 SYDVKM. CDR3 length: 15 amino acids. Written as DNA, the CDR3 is TGTGCCAGCAGCCCATCCGGGACAGAGGGTGAAAAACTGTTTTTT. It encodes CASSPSGTEGEKLFF. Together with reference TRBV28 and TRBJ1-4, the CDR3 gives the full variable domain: DVKVTQSSRYLVKRTGEKVFLECVQDMDHENMFWYRQDPGLGLRLIYFSYDVKMKEKGDIPEGYSVSREKKERFSLILESASTNQTSMYLCASSPSGTEGEKLFFGSGTQLSVL.

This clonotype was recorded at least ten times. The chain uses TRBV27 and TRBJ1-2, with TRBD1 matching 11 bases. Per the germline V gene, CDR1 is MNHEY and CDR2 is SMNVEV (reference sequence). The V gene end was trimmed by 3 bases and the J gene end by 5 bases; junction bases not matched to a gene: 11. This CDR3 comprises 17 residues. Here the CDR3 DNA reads TGTGCCAGCAGTTTGTACTCGGGACAGGGGGTAGAGTATGGCTACACCTTC. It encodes CASSLYSGQGVEYGYTF.

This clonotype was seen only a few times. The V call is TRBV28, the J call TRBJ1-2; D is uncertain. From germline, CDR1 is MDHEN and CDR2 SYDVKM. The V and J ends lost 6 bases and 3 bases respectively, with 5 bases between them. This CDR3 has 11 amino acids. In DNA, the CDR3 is TGTGCCAGCAGGTCCTACTATGGCTACACCTTC. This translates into CASRSYYGYTF.

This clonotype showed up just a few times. The CDR3 sequence is CASSLRRGDYGYTF. CDR3 DNA: TGTGCCAGCAGTTTACGCCGTGGAGACTATGGCTACACCTTC. This rearrangement joins TRBV12-3 or TRBV12-4 to TRBJ1-2; D unclear. The CDR3 has 14 residues. V was clipped by 2 bases and J by 3 bases, with 10 bases between them.

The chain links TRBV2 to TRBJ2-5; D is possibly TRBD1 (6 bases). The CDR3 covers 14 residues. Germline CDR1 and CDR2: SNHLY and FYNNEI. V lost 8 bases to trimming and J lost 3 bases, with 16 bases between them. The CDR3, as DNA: TGTGCCAGCGGCAACCGGGACACAAAAGAGACCCAGTACTTC. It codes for CASGNRDTKETQYF.

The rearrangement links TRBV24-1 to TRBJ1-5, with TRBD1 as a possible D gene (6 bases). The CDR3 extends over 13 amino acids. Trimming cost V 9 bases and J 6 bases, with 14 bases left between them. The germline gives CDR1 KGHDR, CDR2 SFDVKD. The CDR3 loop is CATAQGFGQPQHF. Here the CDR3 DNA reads TGTGCCACCGCTCAGGGGTTTGGTCAGCCCCAGCATTTT.

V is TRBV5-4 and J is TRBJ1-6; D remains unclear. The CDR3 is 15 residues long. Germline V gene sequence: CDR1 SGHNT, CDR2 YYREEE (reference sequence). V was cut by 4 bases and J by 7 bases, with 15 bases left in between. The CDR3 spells CASSHPAGNNSPLHF. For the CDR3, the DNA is TGTGCCAGCAGCCACCCCGCGGGGAACAATTCACCCCTCCACTTT.

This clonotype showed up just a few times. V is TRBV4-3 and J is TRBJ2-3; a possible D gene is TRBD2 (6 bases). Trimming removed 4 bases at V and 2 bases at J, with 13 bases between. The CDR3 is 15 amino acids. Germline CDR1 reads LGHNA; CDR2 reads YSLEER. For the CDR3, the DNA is TGCGCCAGCAGCCCCCAGCTAGCGACCACAGATACGCAGTATTTT. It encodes CASSPQLATTDTQYF.

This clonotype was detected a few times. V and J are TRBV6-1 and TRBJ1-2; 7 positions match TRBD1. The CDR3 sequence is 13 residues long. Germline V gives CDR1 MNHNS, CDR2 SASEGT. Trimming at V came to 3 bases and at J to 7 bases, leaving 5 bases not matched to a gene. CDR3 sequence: CASSDTGARGYTF. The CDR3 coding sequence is TGTGCCAGCAGTGACACAGGGGCACGTGGCTACACCTTC.

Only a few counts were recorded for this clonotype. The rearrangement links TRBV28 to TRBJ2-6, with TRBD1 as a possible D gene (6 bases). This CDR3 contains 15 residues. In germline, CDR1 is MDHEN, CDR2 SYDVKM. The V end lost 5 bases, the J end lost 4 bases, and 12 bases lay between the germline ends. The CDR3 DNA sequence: TGTGCCAGCAGTGTCACAGGGATCGGGGCCAACGTCCTGACTTTC. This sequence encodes CASSVTGIGANVLTF.

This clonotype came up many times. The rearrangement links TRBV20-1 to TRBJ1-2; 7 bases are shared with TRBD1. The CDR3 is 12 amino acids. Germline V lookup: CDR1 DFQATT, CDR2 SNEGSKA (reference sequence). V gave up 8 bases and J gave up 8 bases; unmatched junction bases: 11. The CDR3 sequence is CSPRQGVGGYTF. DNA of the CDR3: TGCAGTCCTCGACAGGGAGTGGGCGGCTACACCTTC.

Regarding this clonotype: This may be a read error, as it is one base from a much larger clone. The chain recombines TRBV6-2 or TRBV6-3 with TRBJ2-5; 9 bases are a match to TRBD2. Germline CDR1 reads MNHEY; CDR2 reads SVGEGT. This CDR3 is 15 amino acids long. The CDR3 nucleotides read TGTGCCAGCAGTATGAGCGGGGGGCTCCAAGTGACCCAGTACTTC. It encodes CASSMSGGLQVTQYF.

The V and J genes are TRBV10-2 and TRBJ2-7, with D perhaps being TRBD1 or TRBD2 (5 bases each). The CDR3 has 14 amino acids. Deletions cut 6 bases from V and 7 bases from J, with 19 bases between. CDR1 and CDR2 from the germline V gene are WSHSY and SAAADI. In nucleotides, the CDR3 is TGCGCCAGCAGCTACTCCGGGGCCTCGGGAGAGCAGTACTTC. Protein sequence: CASSYSGASGEQYF.